Following are 20 T cell receptor beta chains from one sample sequenced in a study of blood T cell repertoires in COVID-19. TCRdb's table, derived via immunoSEQ multiplex PCR, lists solely in-frame clones and lacks some. The data hold about 130,000 clones, with around four fifths observed a single time. Sequenced material: PBMCs or T cells enriched from blood (not recorded which). These receptors came from a man aged 25 to 45 who had recovered from COVID-19.

The rearrangement joins TRBV7-9 to TRBJ2-2; D may be TRBD2 (6 bases). Germline CDR1 reads SEHNR; CDR2 reads FQNEAQ (reference sequence). V lost 1 base and J 3 bases, leaving 15 bases between the germline ends. The CDR3 length is 17 residues. The CDR3 nucleotides are TGTGCCAGCAGCTTAGATGACAATTGGGGGGACACCGGGGAGCTGTTTTTT. Protein product: CASSLDDNWGDTGELFF.

The chain employs TRBV6-5 and TRBJ2-5, with 8 bases aligning to TRBD1. This CDR3 comprises 16 residues. In germline, CDR1 is MNHEY, CDR2 SVGAGI. Trimming took 0 bases from V and 1 from J; bases not matched to a gene: 4. Here the CDR3 reads CASSYSWTGFQETQYF. CDR3 in DNA: TGTGCCAGCAGTTACTCGTGGACAGGGTTCCAAGAGACCCAGTACTTC.

The chain combines TRBV11-2 with TRBJ1-2; 8 bases agree with TRBD1. J gave up 7 bases and V 2 bases, and 12 bases lay outside the gene matches. Germline assignment: CDR1 SGHAT and CDR2 FQNNGV. This CDR3 is 16 amino acids long. CDR3 region: CASSLRSAGGSFGYTF. The CDR3 nucleotides read TGTGCCAGCAGCTTACGCTCGGCAGGGGGCAGTTTTGGCTACACCTTC.

In its sample, this clone was seen a few times. The chain joins TRBV21-1 to TRBJ1-5; no DNA check was done on the table's D call, TRBD1. TRBV21-1 is a recognized pseudogene. The CDR3 has 20 amino acids. This CDR3 is CASSKARDREGVRSNQPQHF. Written as DNA, the CDR3 is TGTGCCAGCAGCAAAGCAAGGGACAGGGAGGGCGTTAGGAGCAATCAGCCCCAGCATTTT.

J is TRBJ2-1 and V is TRBV24-1, with 7 bases that match TRBD2. The CDR3 is 15 amino acids. CDR1 and CDR2 from the germline V gene are KGHDR and SFDVKD. J gave up 1 base and V 4 bases, and 3 bases lay outside the gene matches. This chain's CDR3 is CATSEGAGSYNEQFF. The CDR3, as DNA: TGTGCCACCAGTGAAGGAGCGGGGTCCTACAATGAGCAGTTCTTC.

This clone was counted between two and nine times. This sequence joins TRBV7-9 and TRBJ2-3; D is ambiguous. The CDR3 covers 16 residues. Germline loops: CDR1 SEHNR, CDR2 FQNEAQ (reference sequence). Trimming removed 2 bases from V and 0 bases from J, with 12 bases in between. The DNA for the CDR3 is TGTGCCAGCAGCTTATCGTCATCCGAGAGCACAGATACGCAGTATTTT. Its translation: CASSLSSSESTDTQYF.

This sequence joins TRBV2 and TRBJ1-5, with D uncertain. Trimming cost V 5 bases and J 3 bases, with 11 bases left between them. The CDR3 contains 14 residues. Germline V gives CDR1 SNHLY, CDR2 FYNNEI. The CDR3, as DNA: TGTGCCAGCAGTAGGACTAGTTCCAATCAGCCCCAGCATTTT. Protein: CASSRTSSNQPQHF. The full variable domain, with the rest looked up from reference TRBV2 and TRBJ1-5, is EPEVTQTPSHQVTQMGQEVILRCVPISNHLYFYWYRQILGQKVEFLVSFYNNEISEKSEIFDDQFSVERPDGSNFTLKIRSTKLEDSAMYFCASSRTSSNQPQHFGDGTRLSIL.

By share, this clone counts as medium-sized. This chain joins TRBV6-4 and TRBJ2-1, with 9 bases identical to TRBD2. Per germline, CDR1 MRHNA and CDR2 SNTAGT. J was trimmed by 4 bases and V by 5 bases; bases with no gene match: 6. The CDR3 loop spans 15 amino acids. The CDR3 loop reads CASSSLAGLYNEQFF. The DNA of the CDR3 is TGTGCCAGCAGTTCTCTAGCGGGGTTATACAATGAGCAGTTCTTC.

The chain combines TRBV5-4 with TRBJ2-3, with D tentatively TRBD1 (6 bases). CDR3 length: 16 amino acids. Germline V lookup: CDR1 SGHNT, CDR2 YYREEE (reference sequence). The V end was cut by 4 bases, the J end by 4 bases, with 19 bases between. CDR3 protein: CASSHRAPGPPDTQYF. The DNA for the CDR3 is TGTGCCAGCAGCCACAGGGCCCCGGGCCCCCCAGATACGCAGTATTTT. Complete variable domain (other parts from reference TRBV5-4 and TRBJ2-3): ETGVTQSPTHLIKTRGQQVTLRCSSQSGHNTVSWYQQALGQGPQFIFQYYREEENGRGNFPPRFSGLQFPNYSSELNVNALELDDSALYLCASSHRAPGPPDTQYFGPGTRLTVL.

The rearrangement uses TRBV5-1 and TRBJ2-3, with 8 bases fitting TRBD1. The CDR3 runs 13 residues. The J segment lost 14 bases and the V segment lost 0 bases, leaving 8 bases of the junction unmatched. Germline V lookup: CDR1 SGHRS, CDR2 YFSETQ. The CDR3: CASSLETGVKLYF. The CDR3 coding sequence is TGCGCCAGCAGCTTGGAGACAGGGGTGAAGTTGTATTTT.

For this clone: The junction departs from germline at one end; a sequencing error may be responsible. The CDR3 region is CASSLAGFYNEQFF. The CDR3 nucleotides read TGTGCCAGCAGTTTAGCGGGGTTCTACAATGAGCAGTTCTTC. The J gene is TRBJ2-1, the V gene TRBV11-2; the match to TRBD2 covers 8 bases. Germline lookup yields CDR1 SGHAT and CDR2 FQNNGV. The CDR3 is made up of 14 amino acids.

This rearrangement joins TRBV5-6 to TRBJ2-3, with no clear D. Germline-derived CDR1 and CDR2 are SGHDT and YYEEEE. The CDR3 loop spans 14 amino acids. The germline V and J ends were trimmed by 4 bases and 0 bases, with 9 bases remaining between them. CDR3 nucleotide sequence: TGTGCCAGCAGCCGGAGAACTAGCACAGATACGCAGTATTTT. Translation: CASSRRTSTDTQYF.

This clone was picked up one time. The V call is TRBV7-3, the J call TRBJ1-6; tentatively, D is TRBD1 (5 bases). This CDR3 region has 14 residues. V lost 2 bases and J 7 bases, leaving 9 bases between the germline ends. CDR1 SGHTA and CDR2 FQGTGA come from the germline V gene. The DNA for the CDR3 is TGTGCCAGCAGCTTAGACAGATTCAATTCACCCCTCCACTTT. Its translation: CASSLDRFNSPLHF.

The V and J genes are TRBV6-5 and TRBJ1-2, with 9 positions matching TRBD1. The CDR3 spans 14 residues. Germline CDR1 is MNHEY and CDR2 is SVGAGI. With V trimmed by 4 bases and J by 4 bases, 4 bases remained unmatched. The CDR3 region has the DNA TGTGCCAGCAGTTTTGGGGACAGGGTCTATGGCTACACCTTC. This translates into CASSFGDRVYGYTF.

The chain has TRBV10-2 and TRBJ2-3; 13 positions agree with TRBD2. J was trimmed by 5 bases and V by 7 bases; bases with no gene match: 6. The CDR3 is 15 residues long. The V gene's germline CDR1 is WSHSY and CDR2 SAAADI. CDR3 loop: CASTGGLAGRDTQYF. The CDR3 DNA sequence: TGCGCCAGCACGGGGGGACTAGCGGGGCGAGATACGCAGTATTTT.

The J gene is TRBJ2-2, the V gene TRBV11-2; D not resolved. Trimming cost V 3 bases and J 4 bases, with 9 bases left between them. CDR3 size: 14 residues. The germline gives CDR1 SGHAT, CDR2 FQNNGV. The CDR3 protein is CASSLARSTGELFF. Written as DNA, the CDR3 is TGTGCCAGCAGCTTGGCTAGGAGCACCGGGGAGCTGTTTTTT.

A few counts support this clone. V and J are TRBV15 and TRBJ1-1; D may be TRBD1 (5 bases). CDR3 length: 15 amino acids. Germline CDR1 reads LNHNV; CDR2 reads YYDKDF (reference sequence). The germline V and J ends were trimmed by 5 bases and 1 base, with 14 bases remaining between them. Here the CDR3 reads CATSPRLGGNTEAFF. The CDR3 nucleotides read TGTGCCACCAGCCCTCGTTTGGGGGGGAACACTGAAGCTTTCTTT.

The chain has TRBV4-1 and TRBJ1-5, with 10 bases aligning to TRBD1. In germline, CDR1 is MGHRA, CDR2 YSYEKL. This CDR3 spans 16 amino acids. The junction had 8 bases not matched to a gene; V was cut back by 0 bases and J by 9 bases. In DNA form, the CDR3 reads TGCGCCAGCAGCCAAGAGGTGGACAGGGGGAATACGCCCCAGCATTTT. Its translation: CASSQEVDRGNTPQHF.

The chain employs TRBV2 and TRBJ2-3; no reliable D call. The V gene lost 1 base and the J gene lost 4 bases, with 6 bases spanning the gap. This CDR3 comprises 13 residues. The germline CDR1 and CDR2 sequences are SNHLY and FYNNEI. The CDR3 nucleotides are TGTGCCAGCAGTGAAGGCGTGGCAGATACGCAGTATTTT. The encoded protein is CASSEGVADTQYF.

V is TRBV27 and J is TRBJ1-1; D is perhaps TRBD1 (6 bases). The length of the CDR3 is 14 residues. V dropped 5 bases and J dropped 4 bases, with 14 bases sitting between them. Germline lookup yields CDR1 MNHEY and CDR2 SMNVEV (reference sequence). The CDR3 nucleotides are TGTGCCAGCAGTCCCTGGGGGCAGGGCACTGAAGCTTTCTTT. It encodes CASSPWGQGTEAFF.